This entry is about one T cell receptor beta chain. These data belong to a study of blood T cell repertoires in COVID-19. Study details: Sites in the United States, Italy and Spain provided acute and convalescent COVID-19 samples. The analysed material was cDNA or gDNA that came from T cells, B-cell-depleted T cells, or PBMCs.

Original methodology: Counts of nucleated cells, estimated from reference gene primer amplification, were obtained. TCRdb keeps only in-frame clones here, not all; method: immunoSEQ multiplex PCR. The V and J calls and clone size come from that table; D and trimming were worked out from the DNA. This repertoire shows approximately 150,000 clones, 70% to 80% found once; its top ten account for around 8.1%. The CDR3 extends over 15 amino acids. With V trimmed by 5 bases and J by 6 bases, 5 bases remained unmatched. The germline V gene has CDR1 SGHNT and CDR2 YYREEE (reference sequence). Sequenced input: peripheral blood. The V and J genes are TRBV5-4 and TRBJ2-2, with 12 positions matching TRBD2. The TCR comes from a woman aged 55-69 years with COVID-19, enrolled during active disease. In DNA, the CDR3 is TGTGCCAGCAGGGAAGGACTAGCGGGATCCGGGGAGCTGTTTTTT. It translates to CASREGLAGSGELFF.